This is a list of T cell receptor beta chains from one sample in a study of blood T cells in healthy people across ages. MiXCR, applied by TCRdb to the 5' RACE reads, yields one record per CDR3 protein. The table has 700,000 to 950,000 distinct CDR3 sequences, roughly 41% seen once; the top ten hold more than 20%. The sample taken for sequencing was blood. Receptors originate from a woman aged 60-70 years in good health. Both conserved end residues are part of each CDR3. The D gene is left open where the match is weak. Size tells how often a clone was seen (once, few, many) or the class of an expanded clone, and some rows leave it out.

cdr3_aa: CASSDGAGGNTGELFF
cdr3_nt: TGTGCCAGCAGTGATGGGGCGGGGGGGAACACCGGGGAGCTGTTTTTT
v_call: TRBV2
j_call: TRBJ2-2
clone_size: -
d_call: TRBD2

cdr3_aa: CASLDSATGNTIYF
cdr3_nt: TGTGCCAGTCTCGACAGCGCTACTGGAAACACCATATATTTT
v_call: TRBV7-9
j_call: TRBJ1-3
clone_size: once
d_call: -

cdr3_aa: CVSSESAEGRVAGYTF
cdr3_nt: TGTGTCAGCAGTGAATCTGCGGAGGGGCGTGTAGCTGGCTACACCTTC
v_call: TRBV25-1
j_call: TRBJ1-2
clone_size: -
d_call: -

cdr3_aa: CTSSQGGALYNEQFF
cdr3_nt: TGCACCAGCAGCCAAGGGGGGGCCCTCTACAATGAGCAGTTCTTC
v_call: TRBV14
j_call: TRBJ2-1
clone_size: -
d_call: -

cdr3_aa: CSVERSGGTEAFF
cdr3_nt: TGCAGCGTTGAAAGGTCGGGAGGCACTGAAGCTTTCTTT
v_call: TRBV29-1
j_call: TRBJ1-1
clone_size: few
d_call: -

cdr3_aa: CTSSQDLGGSYNEQYF
cdr3_nt: TGCACCAGCAGCCAAGACTTGGGGGGCTCCTACAATGAGCAGTACTTC
v_call: TRBV4-1
j_call: TRBJ2-7
clone_size: -
d_call: -

cdr3_aa: CASSQTSPSYEQYF
cdr3_nt: TGTGCCAGCTCACAGACTAGCCCATCCTACGAGCAGTACTTC
v_call: TRBV18
j_call: TRBJ2-7
clone_size: few
d_call: TRBD2

cdr3_aa: CASSFPSGGAYEQYF
cdr3_nt: TGTGCCAGCAGCTTCCCGAGCGGGGGGGCTTACGAGCAGTACTTC
v_call: TRBV7-2
j_call: TRBJ2-7
clone_size: -
d_call: TRBD2

cdr3_aa: CASSALPKAVFAGGREQYF
cdr3_nt: TGTGCCAGCAGTGCCCTCCCCAAAGCTGTCTTTGCGGGAGGTCGCGAGCAGTACTTC
v_call: TRBV2
j_call: TRBJ2-7
clone_size: -
d_call: TRBD2

cdr3_aa: CASSVGDRFYGYTF
cdr3_nt: TGCGCCAGCAGCGTTGGGGACAGATTCTATGGCTACACCTTC
v_call: TRBV5-1
j_call: TRBJ1-2
clone_size: few
d_call: TRBD1

cdr3_aa: CSVALSGRASYEQYF
cdr3_nt: TGCAGTGTTGCTCTTAGCGGGAGGGCTTCCTACGAGCAGTACTTC
v_call: TRBV20-1
j_call: TRBJ2-7
clone_size: -
d_call: TRBD2

cdr3_aa: CASSWTGGNTDTQYF
cdr3_nt: TGTGCCAGCAGCTGGACGGGGGGGAACACAGATACGCAGTATTTT
v_call: TRBV7-2
j_call: TRBJ2-3
clone_size: few
d_call: TRBD2

cdr3_aa: CASSPPGLEEWYF
cdr3_nt: TGCGCCAGCAGCCCCCCCGGACTAGAGGAGTGGTATTTT
v_call: TRBV5-1
j_call: TRBJ2-3
clone_size: many
d_call: TRBD2

cdr3_aa: CSRSFGNEQFF
cdr3_nt: TGTAGTCGTTCTTTTGGCAATGAGCAGTTCTTC
v_call: TRBV29-1
j_call: TRBJ2-1
clone_size: -
d_call: -

cdr3_aa: CASRSDEKLFF
cdr3_nt: TGTGCCAGCAGGTCAGATGAAAAACTGTTTTTT
v_call: TRBV6-1
j_call: TRBJ1-4
clone_size: few
d_call: -

cdr3_aa: CASSQGEGRSWGGYTF
cdr3_nt: TGCGCCAGCAGCCAAGGAGAGGGACGGTCATGGGGGGGCTACACCTTC
v_call: TRBV4-3
j_call: TRBJ1-2
clone_size: few
d_call: -

cdr3_aa: CASSLSKGRSGYTF
cdr3_nt: TGTGCCAGCAGTTTATCCAAGGGGCGCAGTGGCTACACCTTC
v_call: TRBV27
j_call: TRBJ1-2
clone_size: few
d_call: -

cdr3_aa: CSVEGQKNTEAFF
cdr3_nt: TGCAGCGTTGAGGGACAGAAGAACACTGAAGCTTTCTTT
v_call: TRBV29-1
j_call: TRBJ1-1
clone_size: once
d_call: TRBD1

cdr3_aa: CASSHDRDGNQPQHF
cdr3_nt: TGCGCCAGCAGCCACGACAGGGACGGCAATCAGCCCCAGCATTTT
v_call: TRBV4-3
j_call: TRBJ1-5
clone_size: -
d_call: TRBD1

cdr3_aa: CASTPTVGRQETQYF
cdr3_nt: TGTGCCAGCACGCCAACCGTGGGACGGCAAGAGACCCAGTACTTC
v_call: TRBV3-1
j_call: TRBJ2-5
clone_size: many
d_call: -

cdr3_aa: CASSYTTGVCNEQYF
cdr3_nt: TGCGCCAGCAGCTATACGACAGGGGTTTGCAATGAGCAGTACTTC
v_call: TRBV5-1
j_call: TRBJ2-5
clone_size: -
d_call: TRBD1

cdr3_aa: CGSSWSLGHQETQYF
cdr3_nt: TGTGGCAGCAGCTGGAGCCTGGGGCACCAAGAGACCCAGTACTTC
v_call: TRBV7-2
j_call: TRBJ2-5
clone_size: once
d_call: -

cdr3_aa: CASSPPGQVQETQYF
cdr3_nt: TGTGCCAGCAGCCCACCGGGACAAGTCCAAGAGACCCAGTACTTT
v_call: TRBV11-2
j_call: TRBJ2-5
clone_size: -
d_call: -

cdr3_aa: CASRFLPRIGITYEQYF
cdr3_nt: TGTGCCAGCAGATTTCTACCCAGGATAGGAATAACCTACGAGCAGTACTTC
v_call: TRBV28
j_call: TRBJ2-7
clone_size: few
d_call: -

cdr3_aa: CSANSMAEETQYF
cdr3_nt: TGCAGTGCTAATTCGATGGCGGAGGAGACCCAGTACTTC
v_call: TRBV20-1
j_call: TRBJ2-5
clone_size: -
d_call: -

cdr3_aa: CASSDTSGRAPGNEQYF
cdr3_nt: TGTGCCAGCAGTGATACTAGCGGGAGGGCCCCAGGTAACGAGCAGTACTTC
v_call: TRBV2
j_call: TRBJ2-7
clone_size: -
d_call: TRBD2

cdr3_aa: CATSDRQGLAGEDEQFF
cdr3_nt: TGTGCCACCAGTGATCGACAGGGTCTAGCGGGTGAGGATGAGCAGTTCTTC
v_call: TRBV24-1
j_call: TRBJ2-1
clone_size: -
d_call: -

cdr3_aa: CASAGGSYEQYF
cdr3_nt: TGTGCCAGCGCTGGGGGTTCCTACGAGCAGTACTTC
v_call: TRBV6-5
j_call: TRBJ2-7
clone_size: many
d_call: -

cdr3_aa: CASRRQGGVGNTEAFF
cdr3_nt: TGTGCCAGCAGGAGGCAGGGCGGAGTCGGGAACACTGAAGCTTTCTTT
v_call: TRBV2
j_call: TRBJ1-1
clone_size: -
d_call: -

cdr3_aa: CASSGRDVTEQYF
cdr3_nt: TGTGCCAGCAGTGGCAGGGACGTCACTGAGCAGTACTTC
v_call: TRBV6-1
j_call: TRBJ2-5
clone_size: -
d_call: -

cdr3_aa: CASSLRGGDETQYF
cdr3_nt: TGTGCCAGCAGCCTTCGGGGGGGGGATGAGACCCAGTACTTC
v_call: TRBV3-1
j_call: TRBJ2-5
clone_size: -
d_call: TRBD2

cdr3_aa: CASSYSIVGGGNEQFF
cdr3_nt: TGTGCCAGCAGTTACTCGATCGTGGGAGGGGGCAATGAGCAGTTCTTC
v_call: TRBV6-2/TRBV6-3
j_call: TRBJ2-1
clone_size: few
d_call: -

cdr3_aa: CASSDGALGRRYGYTF
cdr3_nt: TGTGCCAGCAGTGATGGGGCCTTGGGCAGGCGCTATGGCTACACCTTC
v_call: TRBV25-1
j_call: TRBJ1-2
clone_size: many
d_call: -

cdr3_aa: CASSLGSSQAGTDTQYF
cdr3_nt: TGCGCCAGCAGCTTGGGATCGTCTCAAGCCGGCACAGATACGCAGTATTTT
v_call: TRBV5-1
j_call: TRBJ2-3
clone_size: few
d_call: -

cdr3_aa: CASSLNGVTEQYF
cdr3_nt: TGTGCCAGCAGTCTAAACGGGGTGACCGAGCAGTACTTC
v_call: TRBV27
j_call: TRBJ2-7
clone_size: few
d_call: -

cdr3_aa: CASSPLPSGGAYEQYF
cdr3_nt: TGTGCCAGCTCACCACTGCCTAGCGGGGGGGCGTACGAGCAGTACTTC
v_call: TRBV18
j_call: TRBJ2-7
clone_size: -
d_call: TRBD2

cdr3_aa: CASSPNTRGYGYEQYF
cdr3_nt: TGCGCCAGCAGCCCTAATACTAGGGGGTACGGCTACGAGCAGTACTTC
v_call: TRBV4-1
j_call: TRBJ2-7
clone_size: -
d_call: -

cdr3_aa: CAISAPGVARGTDTQYF
cdr3_nt: TGTGCCATCAGTGCCCCGGGAGTGGCTAGAGGCACAGATACGCAGTATTTT
v_call: TRBV10-3
j_call: TRBJ2-3
clone_size: -
d_call: -

cdr3_aa: CSVELFSPNTGELFF
cdr3_nt: TGCAGCGTTGAATTATTCAGCCCGAACACCGGGGAGCTGTTTTTT
v_call: TRBV29-1
j_call: TRBJ2-2
clone_size: -
d_call: -

cdr3_aa: CASSSTDRVYSYEQYF
cdr3_nt: TGTGCCAGCAGTTCTACAGACAGGGTGTACTCCTACGAGCAGTACTTC
v_call: TRBV27
j_call: TRBJ2-7
clone_size: few
d_call: TRBD1

cdr3_aa: CASMGASGANVLTF
cdr3_nt: TGTGCCAGCATGGGCGCCTCTGGGGCCAACGTCCTGACTTTC
v_call: TRBV27
j_call: TRBJ2-6
clone_size: -
d_call: -

cdr3_aa: CASSFRRLATSTDTQYF
cdr3_nt: TGTGCCAGCAGTTTCCGACGACTAGCAACTAGCACAGATACGCAGTATTTT
v_call: TRBV27
j_call: TRBJ2-3
clone_size: -
d_call: TRBD2

cdr3_aa: CASSGNLQETQYF
cdr3_nt: TGTGCCAGTAGTGGGAACCTCCAAGAGACCCAGTACTTC
v_call: TRBV19
j_call: TRBJ2-5
clone_size: once
d_call: -

cdr3_aa: CASSPGLAGGEDTQYF
cdr3_nt: TGTGCCAGCAGCCCGGGACTAGCGGGGGGGGAAGATACGCAGTATTTT
v_call: TRBV7-2
j_call: TRBJ2-3
clone_size: few
d_call: TRBD2

cdr3_aa: CSAPHALGAEAFF
cdr3_nt: TGCAGTGCCCCTCATGCGTTGGGGGCTGAAGCTTTCTTT
v_call: TRBV20-1
j_call: TRBJ1-1
clone_size: few
d_call: -

cdr3_aa: CASSKVGTGVRDYGYTF
cdr3_nt: TGTGCCAGCAGCAAAGTCGGGACAGGGGTACGGGACTATGGCTACACCTTC
v_call: TRBV21-1
j_call: TRBJ1-2
clone_size: few
d_call: -

cdr3_aa: CSAPRAAAETQYF
cdr3_nt: TGCAGTGCCCCACGGGCGGCGGCAGAGACCCAGTACTTC
v_call: TRBV20-1
j_call: TRBJ2-5
clone_size: -
d_call: -

cdr3_aa: CSVEDVGQPYEQYF
cdr3_nt: TGCAGCGTTGAAGATGTGGGACAGCCCTACGAGCAGTACTTC
v_call: TRBV29-1
j_call: TRBJ2-7
clone_size: -
d_call: TRBD1

cdr3_aa: CASSNSGQLCNEQFF
cdr3_nt: TGTGCCAGCAGCAATAGCGGCCAGCTCTGCAATGAGCAGTTCTTC
v_call: TRBV9
j_call: TRBJ2-1
clone_size: -
d_call: -